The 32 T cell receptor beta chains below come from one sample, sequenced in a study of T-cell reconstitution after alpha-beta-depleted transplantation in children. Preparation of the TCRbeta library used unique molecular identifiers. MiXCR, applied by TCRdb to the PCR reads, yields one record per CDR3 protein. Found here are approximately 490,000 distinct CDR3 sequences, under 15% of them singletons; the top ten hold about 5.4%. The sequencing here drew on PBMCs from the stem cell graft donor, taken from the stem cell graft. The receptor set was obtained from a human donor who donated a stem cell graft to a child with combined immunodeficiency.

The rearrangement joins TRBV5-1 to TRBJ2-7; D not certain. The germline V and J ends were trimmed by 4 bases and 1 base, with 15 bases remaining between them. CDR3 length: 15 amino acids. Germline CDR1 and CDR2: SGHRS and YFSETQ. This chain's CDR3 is CASSALPGPSYEQYF. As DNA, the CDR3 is TGCGCCAGCAGCGCACTACCGGGCCCGTCCTACGAGCAGTACTTC.

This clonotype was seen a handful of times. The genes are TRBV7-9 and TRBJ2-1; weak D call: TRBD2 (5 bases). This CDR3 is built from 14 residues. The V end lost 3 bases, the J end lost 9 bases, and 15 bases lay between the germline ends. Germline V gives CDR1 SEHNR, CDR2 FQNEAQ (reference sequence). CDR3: CASSFSAIVFEQFF. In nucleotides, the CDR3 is TGTGCCAGCAGCTTTAGCGCAATAGTCTTTGAGCAGTTCTTC. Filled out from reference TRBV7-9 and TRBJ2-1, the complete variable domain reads DTGVSQNPRHKITKRGQNVTFRCDPISEHNRLYWYRQTLGQGPEFLTYFQNEAQLEKSRLLSDRFSAERPKGSFSTLEIQRTEQGDSAMYLCASSFSAIVFEQFFGPGTRLTVL.

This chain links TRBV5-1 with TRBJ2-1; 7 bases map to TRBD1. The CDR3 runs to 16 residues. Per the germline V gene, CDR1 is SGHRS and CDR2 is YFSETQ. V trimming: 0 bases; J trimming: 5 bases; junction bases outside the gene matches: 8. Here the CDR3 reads CASSLVGPGQNNEQFF. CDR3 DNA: TGCGCCAGCAGCTTGGTGGGCCCGGGACAGAACAATGAGCAGTTCTTC.

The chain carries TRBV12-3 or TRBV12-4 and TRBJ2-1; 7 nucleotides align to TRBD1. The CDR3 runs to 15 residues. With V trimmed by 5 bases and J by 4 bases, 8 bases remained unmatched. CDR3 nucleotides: TGTGCCAGCAGTCTCGGGACAGCTCCTTACAATGAGCAGTTCTTC. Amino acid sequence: CASSLGTAPYNEQFF.

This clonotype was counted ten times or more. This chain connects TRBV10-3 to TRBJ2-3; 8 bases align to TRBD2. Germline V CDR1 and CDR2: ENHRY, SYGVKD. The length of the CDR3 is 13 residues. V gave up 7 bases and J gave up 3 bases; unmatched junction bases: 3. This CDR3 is CAIKERGTDTQYF. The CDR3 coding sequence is TGTGCCATCAAAGAGCGGGGGACAGATACGCAGTATTTT.

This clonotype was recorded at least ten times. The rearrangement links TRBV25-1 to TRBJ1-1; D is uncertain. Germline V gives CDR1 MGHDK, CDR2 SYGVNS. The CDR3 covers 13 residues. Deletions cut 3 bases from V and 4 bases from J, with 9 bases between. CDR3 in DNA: TGTGCCAGCAGTGAGGCAGGAGGCACTGAAGCTTTCTTT. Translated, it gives CASSEAGGTEAFF.

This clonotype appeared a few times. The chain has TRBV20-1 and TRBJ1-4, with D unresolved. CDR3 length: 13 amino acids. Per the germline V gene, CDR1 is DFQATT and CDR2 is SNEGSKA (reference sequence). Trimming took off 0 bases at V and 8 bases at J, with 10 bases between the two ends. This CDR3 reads CSARDRLGEKLFF. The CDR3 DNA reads TGCAGTGCTAGAGATAGACTGGGGGAAAAACTGTTTTTT.

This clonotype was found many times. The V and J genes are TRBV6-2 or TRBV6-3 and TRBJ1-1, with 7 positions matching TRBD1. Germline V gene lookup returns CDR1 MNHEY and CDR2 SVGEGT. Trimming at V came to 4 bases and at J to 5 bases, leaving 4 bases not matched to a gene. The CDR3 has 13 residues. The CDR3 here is CASSFHRGTEAFF. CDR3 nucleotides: TGTGCCAGCAGTTTCCACAGGGGAACTGAAGCTTTCTTT.

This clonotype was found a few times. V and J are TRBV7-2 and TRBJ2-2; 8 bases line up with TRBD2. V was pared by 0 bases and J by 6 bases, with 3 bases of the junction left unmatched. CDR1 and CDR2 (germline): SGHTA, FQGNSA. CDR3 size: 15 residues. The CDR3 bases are TGTGCCAGCAGCTTAGCTACGGGAGGGGCCGGGGAGCTGTTTTTT. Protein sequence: CASSLATGGAGELFF.

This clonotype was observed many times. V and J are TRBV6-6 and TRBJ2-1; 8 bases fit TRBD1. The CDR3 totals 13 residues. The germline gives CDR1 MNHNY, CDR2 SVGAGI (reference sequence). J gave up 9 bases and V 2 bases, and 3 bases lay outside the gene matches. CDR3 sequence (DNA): TGTGCCAGCAGTTACACACAGGGGGGTGAGCAGTTCTTC. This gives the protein CASSYTQGGEQFF.

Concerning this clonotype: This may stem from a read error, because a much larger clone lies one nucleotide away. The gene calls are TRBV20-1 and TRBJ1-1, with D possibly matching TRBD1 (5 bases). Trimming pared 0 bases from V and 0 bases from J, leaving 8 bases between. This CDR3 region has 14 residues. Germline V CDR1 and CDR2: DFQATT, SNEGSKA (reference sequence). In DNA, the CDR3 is TGCAGTGCTAGAGATGACAGCATGAACACTGAAGCTTTCTTT. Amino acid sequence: CSARDDSMNTEAFF.

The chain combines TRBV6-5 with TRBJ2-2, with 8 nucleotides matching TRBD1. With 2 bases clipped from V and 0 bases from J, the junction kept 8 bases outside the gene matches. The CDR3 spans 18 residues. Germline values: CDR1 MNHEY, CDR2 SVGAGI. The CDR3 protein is CASSYEPDRGPNTGELFF. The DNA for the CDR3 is TGTGCCAGCAGTTACGAGCCTGACAGGGGCCCGAACACCGGGGAGCTGTTTTTT.

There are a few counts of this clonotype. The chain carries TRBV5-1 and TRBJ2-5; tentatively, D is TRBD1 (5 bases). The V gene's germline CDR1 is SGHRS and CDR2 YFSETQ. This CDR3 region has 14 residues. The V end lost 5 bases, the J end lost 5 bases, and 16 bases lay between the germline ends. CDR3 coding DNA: TGCGCCAGCAGTTTCTTAACAGGCTTCGAGACCCAGTACTTC. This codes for CASSFLTGFETQYF.

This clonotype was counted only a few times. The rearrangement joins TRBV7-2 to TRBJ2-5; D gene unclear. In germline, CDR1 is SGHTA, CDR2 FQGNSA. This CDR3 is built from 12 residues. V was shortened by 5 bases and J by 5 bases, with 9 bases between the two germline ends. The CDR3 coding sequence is TGTGCCAGCAGCCACGGACGCGAGACCCAGTACTTC. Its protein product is CASSHGRETQYF.

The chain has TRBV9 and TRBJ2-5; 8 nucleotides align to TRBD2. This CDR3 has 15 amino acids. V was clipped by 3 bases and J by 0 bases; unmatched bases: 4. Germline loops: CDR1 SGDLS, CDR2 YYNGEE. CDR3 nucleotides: TGTGCCAGCAGCGGAAGCGGGAGTTACCAAGAGACCCAGTACTTC. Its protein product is CASSGSGSYQETQYF.

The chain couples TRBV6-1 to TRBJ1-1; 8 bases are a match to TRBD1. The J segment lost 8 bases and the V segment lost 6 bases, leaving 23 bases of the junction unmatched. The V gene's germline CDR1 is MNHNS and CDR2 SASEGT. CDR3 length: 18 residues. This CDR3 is CASRSNRLTGTGSREAFF. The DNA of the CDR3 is TGTGCCAGCAGGTCTAATAGATTAACCGGGACAGGTTCGAGAGAAGCTTTCTTT.

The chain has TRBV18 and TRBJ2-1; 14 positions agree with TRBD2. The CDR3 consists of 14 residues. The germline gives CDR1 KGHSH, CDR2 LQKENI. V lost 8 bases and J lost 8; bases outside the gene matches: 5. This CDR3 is CASRGTSGRDEQFF. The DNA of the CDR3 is TGTGCCAGCCGCGGGACTAGCGGGAGAGATGAGCAGTTCTTC.

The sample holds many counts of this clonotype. This CDR3 is CASSTTPGQGASGRADEQFF. CDR3 DNA sequence: TGTGCCAGCAGTACTACACCGGGACAGGGGGCCAGCGGGAGGGCCGATGAGCAGTTCTTC. The chain combines TRBV12-3 or TRBV12-4 with TRBJ2-1, with TRBD1 matching over 12 bases. Trimming removed 5 bases from V and 8 bases from J; junction bases left unmatched: 22. The CDR3 is made up of 20 amino acids.

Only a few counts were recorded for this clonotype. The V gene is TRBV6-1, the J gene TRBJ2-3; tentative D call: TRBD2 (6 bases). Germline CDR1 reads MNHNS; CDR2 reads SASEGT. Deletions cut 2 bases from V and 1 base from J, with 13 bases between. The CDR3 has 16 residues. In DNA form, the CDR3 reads TGTGCCAGCAGTGAATATCAGCGGGCCCGCACAGATACGCAGTATTTT. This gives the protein CASSEYQRARTDTQYF.

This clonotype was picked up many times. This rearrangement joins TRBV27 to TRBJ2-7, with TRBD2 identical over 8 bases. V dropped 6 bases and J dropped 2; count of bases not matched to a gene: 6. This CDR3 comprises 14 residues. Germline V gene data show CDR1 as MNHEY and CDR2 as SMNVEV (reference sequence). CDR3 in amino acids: CASSFGGATYEQYF. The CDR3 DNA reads TGTGCCAGCAGCTTCGGGGGGGCTACCTACGAGCAGTACTTC.

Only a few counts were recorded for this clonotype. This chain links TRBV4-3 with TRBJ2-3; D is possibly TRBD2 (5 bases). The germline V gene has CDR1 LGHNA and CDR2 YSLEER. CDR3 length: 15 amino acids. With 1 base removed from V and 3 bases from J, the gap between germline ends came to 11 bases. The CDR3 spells CASSQARVGTDTQYF. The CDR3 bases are TGCGCCAGCAGCCAAGCGCGGGTTGGAACAGATACGCAGTATTTT.

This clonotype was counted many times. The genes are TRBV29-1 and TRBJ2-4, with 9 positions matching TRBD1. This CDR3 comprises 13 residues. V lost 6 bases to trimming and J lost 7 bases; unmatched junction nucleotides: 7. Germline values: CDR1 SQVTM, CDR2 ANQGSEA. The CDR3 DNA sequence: TGCAGCGTCGAGGACAGGGGTAGGAACATTCAGTACTTC. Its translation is CSVEDRGRNIQYF.

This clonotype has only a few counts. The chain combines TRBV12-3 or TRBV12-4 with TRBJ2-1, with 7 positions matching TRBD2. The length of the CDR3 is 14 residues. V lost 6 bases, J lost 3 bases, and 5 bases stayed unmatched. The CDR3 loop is CASRLQRDYNEQFF. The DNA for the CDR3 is TGTGCCAGCAGGCTCCAGCGGGACTACAATGAGCAGTTCTTC.

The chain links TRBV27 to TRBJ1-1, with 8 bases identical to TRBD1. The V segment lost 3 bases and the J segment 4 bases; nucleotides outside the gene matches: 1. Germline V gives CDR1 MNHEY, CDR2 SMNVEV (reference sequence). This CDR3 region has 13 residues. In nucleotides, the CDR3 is TGTGCCAGCAGTTTTACAGGGGGCACTGAAGCTTTCTTT. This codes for CASSFTGGTEAFF.

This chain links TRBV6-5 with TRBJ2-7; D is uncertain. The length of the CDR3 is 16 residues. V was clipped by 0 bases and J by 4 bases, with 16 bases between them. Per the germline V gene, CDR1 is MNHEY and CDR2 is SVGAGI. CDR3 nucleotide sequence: TGTGCCAGCAGTTACTCGAGAGGAGATCTTCCATACGAGCAGTACTTC. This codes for CASSYSRGDLPYEQYF.

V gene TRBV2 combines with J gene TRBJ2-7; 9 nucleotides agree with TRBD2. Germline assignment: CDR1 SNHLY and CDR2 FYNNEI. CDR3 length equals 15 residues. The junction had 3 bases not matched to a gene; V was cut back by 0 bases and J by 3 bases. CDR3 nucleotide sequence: TGTGCCAGCAGTGAAGCGCGGGAGGGGTACTACGAGCAGTACTTC. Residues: CASSEAREGYYEQYF.

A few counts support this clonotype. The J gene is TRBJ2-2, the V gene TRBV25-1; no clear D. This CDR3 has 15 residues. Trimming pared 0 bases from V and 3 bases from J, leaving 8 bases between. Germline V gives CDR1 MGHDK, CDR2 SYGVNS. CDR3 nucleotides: TGTGCCAGCAGTGAATATGGTGGCCACACCGGGGAGCTGTTTTTT. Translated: CASSEYGGHTGELFF.

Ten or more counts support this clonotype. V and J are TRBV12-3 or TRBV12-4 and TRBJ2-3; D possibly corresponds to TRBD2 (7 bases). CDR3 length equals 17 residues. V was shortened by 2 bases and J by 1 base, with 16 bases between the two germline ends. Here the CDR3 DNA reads TGTGCCAGCAGTTTAAGGGGTGGGGGGGCCGGCACAGATACGCAGTATTTT. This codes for CASSLRGGGAGTDTQYF.

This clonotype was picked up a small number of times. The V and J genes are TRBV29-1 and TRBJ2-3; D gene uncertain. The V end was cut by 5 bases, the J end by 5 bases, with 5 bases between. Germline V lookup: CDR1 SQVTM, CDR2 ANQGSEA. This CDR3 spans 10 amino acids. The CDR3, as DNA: TGCAGCGTTAACAGAGATACGCAGTATTTT. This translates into CSVNRDTQYF.

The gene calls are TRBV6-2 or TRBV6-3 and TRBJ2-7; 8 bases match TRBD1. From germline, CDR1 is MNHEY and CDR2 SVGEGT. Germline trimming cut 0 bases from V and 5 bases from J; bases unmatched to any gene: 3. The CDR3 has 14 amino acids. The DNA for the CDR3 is TGTGCCAGCAGTTACTCACCGGGACAGGACGAGCAGTACTTC. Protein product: CASSYSPGQDEQYF.

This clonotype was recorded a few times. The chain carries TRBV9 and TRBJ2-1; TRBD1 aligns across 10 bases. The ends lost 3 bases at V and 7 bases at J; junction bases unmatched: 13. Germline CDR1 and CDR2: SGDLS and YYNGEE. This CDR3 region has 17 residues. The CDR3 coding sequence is TGTGCCAGCAGCGCACGAACGACAGGGGGCGGGTGGAATGAGCAGTTCTTC. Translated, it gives CASSARTTGGGWNEQFF. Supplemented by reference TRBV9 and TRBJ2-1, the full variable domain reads DSGVTQTPKHLITATGQRVTLRCSPRSGDLSVYWYQQSLDQGLQFLIQYYNGEERAKGNILERFSAQQFPDLHSELNLSSLELGDSALYFCASSARTTGGGWNEQFFGPGTRLTVL.

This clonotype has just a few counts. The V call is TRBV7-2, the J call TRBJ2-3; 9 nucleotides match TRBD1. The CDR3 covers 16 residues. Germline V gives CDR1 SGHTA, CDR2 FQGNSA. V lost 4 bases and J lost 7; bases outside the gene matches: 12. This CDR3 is CASSSSGTGNFNTQYF. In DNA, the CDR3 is TGTGCCAGCAGCTCCTCCGGGACAGGGAACTTCAATACGCAGTATTTT.